Presented here are 26 T cell receptor beta chains from one specimen sequenced in a study of immune characterization of retroperitoneal liposarcoma. TCRdb recomputed calls from the PCR reads with MiXCR, one row per CDR3 protein. This table has thousands of distinct CDR3 sequences, about 40% appearing once. The sequenced sample consisted of tumor tissue. The receptor set was obtained from a male donor with retroperitoneal liposarcoma.

By sample share, this clonotype is medium-sized. V and J are TRBV7-2 and TRBJ2-1; 11 positions agree with TRBD2. The J call may not be correct, given that the DNA end is closer to TRBJ2-7. The CDR3 runs to 19 residues. Germline loops: CDR1 SGHTA, CDR2 FQGNSA. CDR3 region: CASSSPTSGGLSSYNEQYF. In DNA form, the CDR3 reads TGTGCCAGCAGCAGCCCTACTAGCGGGGGTCTGAGCTCCTACAATGAGCAGTACTTC.

The chain has TRBV6-8 and TRBJ1-1, with no clear D. The CDR3 consists of 14 residues. The V and J ends lost 6 bases and 4 bases respectively, with 15 bases between them. CDR1 is MNHGY and CDR2 is SAAAGT in the germline V gene. The CDR3 is CASSLAEVVTEAFF. The CDR3 nucleotides are TGTGCCAGCAGCCTGGCGGAGGTCGTCACTGAAGCTTTCTTT.

This clonotype was picked up a small number of times. The V gene is TRBV7-3, the J gene TRBJ1-2; maybe TRBD1 (5 bases). The CDR3 has 15 residues. The ends were cut back, 8 bases at V and 5 bases at J, with 21 bases in the middle. Germline CDR1 SGHTA, CDR2 FQGTGA. The CDR3 here is CASPSGWAGWYGYTF. Written as DNA, the CDR3 is TGTGCCAGCCCCTCGGGATGGGCAGGGTGGTATGGCTACACCTTC. The variable domain in full, with the rest retrieved from reference TRBV7-3 and TRBJ1-2, is GAGVSQTPSNKVTEKGKYVELRCDPISGHTALYWYRQSLGQGPEFLIYFQGTGAADDSGLPNDRFFAVRPEGSVSTLKIQRTERGDSAVYLCASPSGWAGWYGYTFGSGTRLTVV.

This chain connects TRBV28 to TRBJ1-4; D perhaps matches TRBD1 (5 bases). Trimming removed 5 bases from V and 0 bases from J, with 13 bases in between. Germline CDR1 reads MDHEN; CDR2 reads SYDVKM. This CDR3 comprises 16 residues. The CDR3 coding sequence is TGTGCCAGCAGTCCTCTTGACAGTGCAACTAATGAAAAACTGTTTTTT. This gives the protein CASSPLDSATNEKLFF.

The rearrangement joins TRBV6-8 to TRBJ2-1; 11 bases are shared with TRBD2. CDR1 and CDR2 (germline): MNHGY, SAAAGT. This CDR3 is built from 14 residues. The V gene end was trimmed by 8 bases and the J gene end by 6 bases; junction bases not matched to a gene: 6. The CDR3 DNA is TGTGCCAGCTCTTTTAGCGGGAGGGGCAATGAGCAGTTCTTC. It encodes CASSFSGRGNEQFF.

By share of the sample, this clonotype is medium-sized. V and J are TRBV7-2 and TRBJ2-6, with 7 bases matching TRBD1. The CDR3 contains 15 residues. Germline CDR1 reads SGHTA; CDR2 reads FQGNSA. With V trimmed by 4 bases and J by 2 bases, 2 bases remained unmatched. The CDR3 nucleotides read TGTGCCAGCAGCTCTGACAGGGCTGGGGCCAACGTCCTGACTTTC. Translation: CASSSDRAGANVLTF.

This clonotype is medium-sized by share. The chain has TRBV7-2 and TRBJ2-5; D unresolved. Per germline, CDR1 SGHTA and CDR2 FQGNSA. V was cut by 0 bases and J by 11 bases, with 10 bases left in between. The CDR3 runs to 12 residues. This chain's CDR3 is CASSLAGDEQYF. The CDR3 DNA sequence: TGTGCCAGCAGCTTAGCTGGGGATGAGCAGTACTTC.

In this sample, this clonotype is medium-sized. The chain carries TRBV6-1 and TRBJ2-1; D remains unclear. The J call may be mistaken, given a closer DNA end match to TRBJ2-7. In germline, CDR1 is MNHNS, CDR2 SASEGT. There are 13 residues in the CDR3. In nucleotides, the CDR3 is TGTGCCAGCAGTGAAGGTGGCAGGTACGAGCAGTACTTC. This codes for CASSEGGRYEQYF.

This clonotype counts as medium-sized. The chain employs TRBV7-6 and TRBJ2-7; D remains unclear. V was trimmed by 6 bases and J by 0 bases, leaving 15 bases between them. From germline, CDR1 is SGHVS and CDR2 FNYEAQ. This CDR3 contains 15 residues. The DNA of the CDR3 is TGTGCCAGCAGTTACCGGGCCCAGAGCTCCTACGAGCAGTACTTC. Its translation is CASSYRAQSSYEQYF.

The V and J genes are TRBV6-2 or TRBV6-3 and TRBJ2-3; D is perhaps TRBD1 (5 bases). The DNA end is more similar to TRBJ2-7, so the J call may be wrong. The V gene's germline CDR1 is MNHEY and CDR2 SVGEGT. This CDR3 is 16 amino acids long. CDR3 sequence (DNA): TGTGCCAGCAGTTTCAATGACAGACAGATTTCCTACGAGCAGTACTTC. Translation gives CASSFNDRQISYEQYF.

This clonotype was observed a few times. J is TRBJ1-1 and V is TRBV7-8; weak D call: TRBD1 (5 bases). The V gene lost 0 bases and the J gene lost 9 bases, with 14 bases spanning the gap. This CDR3 is 14 amino acids long. Germline V lookup: CDR1 SGHVS, CDR2 FQNEAQ. CDR3 sequence: CASSLAGAGPKAFF. The CDR3 coding sequence is TGTGCCAGCAGCTTAGCAGGGGCGGGACCCAAAGCTTTCTTT.

In this sample, this clonotype turned up a few times. This chain connects TRBV6-1 to TRBJ2-3; 9 bases line up with TRBD2. Per germline, CDR1 MNHNS and CDR2 SASEGT. This CDR3 spans 14 amino acids. V shed 6 bases and J 9 bases; nucleotides not matched to a gene: 10. Written as DNA, the CDR3 is TGTGCCAGCAGACGACTAGCGGCTACGTCGACGCAGTATTTT. Its translation is CASRRLAATSTQYF.

The chain has TRBV6-1 and TRBJ2-6; the D is unclear. Per the germline V gene, CDR1 is MNHNS and CDR2 is SASEGT. There are 15 residues in the CDR3. With 9 bases removed from V and 2 bases from J, the gap between germline ends came to 14 bases. The CDR3 DNA follows: TGTGCCAGTAGCTCAGTAGGGCCTGGGGCCAACGTCCTGACTTTC. As protein: CASSSVGPGANVLTF.

The CDR3 protein is CASSLRQNTGELFF. CDR3 coding DNA: TGTGCCAGCAGTTTGCGACAGAACACCGGGGAGCTGTTTTTT. This chain uses TRBV12-3 or TRBV12-4 with TRBJ2-2; the D is unclear. CDR3 length: 14 residues. V lost 3 bases, J lost 1 base, and 6 bases lay in between.

This clonotype was seen more than once but under ten times. The chain carries TRBV11-3 and TRBJ2-7, with D unclear. The V and J ends lost 0 bases and 1 base respectively, with 4 bases between them. CDR1 and CDR2 (germline): SGHNT, YENEEA. The CDR3 is made up of 13 amino acids. DNA for the CDR3: TGTGCCAGCAGCTTAGAGGGTTCCTACGAGCAGTACTTC. Its protein is CASSLEGSYEQYF.

The chain carries TRBV25-1 and TRBJ1-2; possibly TRBD1 for D (6 bases). The CDR3 runs to 14 residues. In germline, CDR1 is MGHDK, CDR2 SYGVNS. The V and J ends lost 4 bases and 4 bases respectively, with 13 bases between them. Here the CDR3 reads CASSGQTGSYGYTF. The CDR3 DNA reads TGTGCCAGCAGTGGGCAGACAGGTAGCTATGGCTACACCTTC.

J is TRBJ2-7 and V is TRBV6-6; 7 nucleotides align to TRBD2. The J segment lost 0 bases and the V segment lost 6 bases, leaving 5 bases of the junction unmatched. The germline V gene has CDR1 MNHNY and CDR2 SVGAGI (reference sequence). CDR3 size: 14 residues. The CDR3 reads CASSGGGSSYEQYF. The CDR3 DNA follows: TGTGCCAGCAGCGGTGGCGGGAGCTCCTACGAGCAGTACTTC.

This clonotype has a handful of counts. The genes are TRBV6-6 and TRBJ2-1; TRBD2 might be the D (5 bases). The CDR3 contains 12 residues. The germline V and J ends were trimmed by 6 bases and 10 bases, with 13 bases remaining between them. The germline V gene encodes CDR1 MNHNY and CDR2 SVGAGI (reference sequence). The CDR3 DNA is TGTGCCAGCAGCTCCTACACGGGAGAGCAGTTCTTC. Translating it yields CASSSYTGEQFF.

V gene TRBV12-5 combines with J gene TRBJ1-6; D perhaps matches TRBD1 (5 bases). Trimming took off 4 bases at V and 0 bases at J, with 19 bases between the two ends. The CDR3 is 19 amino acids. Germline CDR1 is LGHNT and CDR2 is FRNRAP. CDR3 in amino acids: CASGSNPGRPSSYNSPLHF. CDR3 nucleotides: TGTGCTAGTGGTTCGAACCCGGGACGCCCAAGCTCCTATAATTCACCCCTCCACTTT.

The chain joins TRBV6-1 to TRBJ2-2; unclear D gene. Germline V gene lookup returns CDR1 MNHNS and CDR2 SASEGT. The CDR3 spans 14 residues. V lost 5 bases, J lost 4 bases, and 11 bases lay in between. The CDR3 reads CASSYTASTGELFF. DNA of the CDR3: TGTGCCAGCAGTTATACCGCGTCCACCGGGGAGCTGTTTTTT.

V gene TRBV20-1 combines with J gene TRBJ2-3, with TRBD2 as a possible D gene (5 bases). This CDR3 has 15 residues. Germline CDR1 reads DFQATT; CDR2 reads SNEGSKA (reference sequence). Trimming stripped 0 bases from V and 4 bases from J, with 14 bases between. CDR3 DNA: TGCAGTGCTAGAGATCCTCAGCGGATCCCAGATACGCAGTATTTT. As protein: CSARDPQRIPDTQYF.

This clonotype was counted only a few times. The DNA for the CDR3 is TGTGCCAGCAGTTCCGGGGACAGCTCCTACGAGCAGTTCTTC. This gives the protein CASSSGDSSYEQFF. The rearrangement links TRBV12-3 or TRBV12-4 to TRBJ2-1, with TRBD1 matching 7 bases. The CDR3 loop spans 14 amino acids. Trimming at V came to 4 bases and at J to 10 bases, leaving 10 bases not matched to a gene.

There are a few counts of this clonotype. The genes are TRBV6-6 and TRBJ2-4, with D possibly being TRBD1 (8 bases). V was cut by 6 bases and J by 13 bases, with 34 bases left in between. Germline CDR1 and CDR2: MNHNY and SVGAGI (reference sequence). The CDR3 totals 18 residues. CDR3 amino acids: CASSPLGQGGDTYNEQYF. The CDR3 nucleotides read TGTGCCAGCAGCCCATTAGGACAGGGAGGGGACACCTACAATGAGCAGTACTTC.

This clonotype occurred a few times. The J gene is TRBJ2-4, the V gene TRBV7-4, with D possibly TRBD2 on 5 matching bases. Germline CDR1 reads SGHVT; CDR2 reads SQSDAQ. CDR3 length equals 17 residues. V shed 3 bases and J shed 13 bases, with 28 bases lying between them. In DNA form, the CDR3 reads TGTGCCAGCAGCTTCCCTCGAAAGGGAGCCACCTACAATGAGCAGTACTTC. Its translation is CASSFPRKGATYNEQYF.

V gene TRBV7-3 combines with J gene TRBJ2-3, with 14 nucleotides matching TRBD2. With 0 bases clipped from V and 0 bases from J, the junction kept 8 bases outside the gene matches. The CDR3 contains 20 residues. CDR1 is SGHTA and CDR2 is FQGTGA in the germline V gene. The CDR3 coding sequence is TGTGCCAGCAGCTTAACCCGACTAGCGGGAGGGGCCTCTAGCACAGATACGCAGTATTTT. Its translation: CASSLTRLAGGASSTDTQYF.

The rearrangement links TRBV27 to TRBJ2-7; 9 nucleotides align to TRBD1. Germline CDR1 and CDR2: MNHEY and SMNVEV (reference sequence). The trim removed 3 bases at V and 5 bases at J, leaving 8 bases unmatched. The CDR3 is made up of 15 amino acids. CDR3 sequence reads: CASSLGYGTGHEQYF. The CDR3 DNA follows: TGTGCCAGCAGTTTGGGGTACGGGACAGGGCACGAGCAGTACTTC.